This T cell receptor (beta chain) was identified in a study of early T cells in non-severe SARS-CoV-2 infection. In the study overall: From unsorted whole blood, bulk RNA was sequenced, and the chains remained unpaired. Study observations and caveats: The VDJdb matching leaned toward anti-spike CD8 responses and overlooked private and CD4 specificities.

Each single cDNA molecule received a unique molecular identifier. TCRdb fed the 5' RACE reads into MiXCR, producing one record per CDR3 protein. The sample records 65,000 to 75,000 distinct CDR3 sequences, 11% being singletons. The CDR3 extends over 15 amino acids. The germline V gene encodes CDR1 SGHRS and CDR2 YFSETQ. Trimming cost V 4 bases and J 4 bases, with 16 bases left between them. This clonotype occurred many times. Its antigen is unknown. V and J are TRBV5-1 and TRBJ2-3; a possible D gene is TRBD2 (6 bases). The sequence came from an adult who was a healthcare worker with PCR-confirmed SARS-CoV-2 infection or an uninfected control (not recorded which). Specimen: whole blood. CDR3 nucleotides: TGCGCCAGCAGCCAACCGACTAGTTACTCAGATACGCAGTATTTT. It specifies CASSQPTSYSDTQYF.